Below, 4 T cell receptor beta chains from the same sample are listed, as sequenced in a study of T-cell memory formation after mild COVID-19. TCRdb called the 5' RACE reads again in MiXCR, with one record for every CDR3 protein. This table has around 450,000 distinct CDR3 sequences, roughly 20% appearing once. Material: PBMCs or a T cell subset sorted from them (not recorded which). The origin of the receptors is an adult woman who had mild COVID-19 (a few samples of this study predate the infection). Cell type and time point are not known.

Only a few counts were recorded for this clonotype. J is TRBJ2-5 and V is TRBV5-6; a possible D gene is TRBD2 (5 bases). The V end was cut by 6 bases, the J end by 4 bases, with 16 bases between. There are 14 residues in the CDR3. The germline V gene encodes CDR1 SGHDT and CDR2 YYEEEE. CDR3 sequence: CASTPPGSVETQYF. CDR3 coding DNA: TGTGCCAGCACACCACCGGGGAGCGTAGAGACCCAGTACTTC.

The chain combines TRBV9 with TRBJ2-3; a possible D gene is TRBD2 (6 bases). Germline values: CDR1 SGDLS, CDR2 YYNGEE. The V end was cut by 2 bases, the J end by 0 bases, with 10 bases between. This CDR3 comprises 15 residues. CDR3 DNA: TGTGCCAGCAGCGTTGTCAGCGGGAGCACAGATACGCAGTATTTT. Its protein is CASSVVSGSTDTQYF.

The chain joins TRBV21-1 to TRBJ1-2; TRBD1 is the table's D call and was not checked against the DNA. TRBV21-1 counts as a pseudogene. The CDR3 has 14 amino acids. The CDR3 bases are TGTGCCAGCAGCCCACGCGAAATCAGGGTTGGCTACACCTTC. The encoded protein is CASSPREIRVGYTF.

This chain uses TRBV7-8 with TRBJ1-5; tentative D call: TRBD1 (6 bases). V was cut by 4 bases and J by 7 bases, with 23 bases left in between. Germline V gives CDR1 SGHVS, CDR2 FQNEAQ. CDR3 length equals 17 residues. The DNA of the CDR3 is TGTGCCAGCAGCTGGCTAGGGGGAGATGTAGGTTGGCAGCCCCAGCATTTT. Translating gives CASSWLGGDVGWQPQHF.